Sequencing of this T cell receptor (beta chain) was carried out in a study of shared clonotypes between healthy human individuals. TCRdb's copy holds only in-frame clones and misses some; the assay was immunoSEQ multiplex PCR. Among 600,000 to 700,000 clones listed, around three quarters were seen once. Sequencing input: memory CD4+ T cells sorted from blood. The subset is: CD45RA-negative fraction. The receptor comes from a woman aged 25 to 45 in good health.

DNA of the CDR3: TGTGCCAGCTCCCCCGACATACCTGAGCAGTTCTTC. As protein: CASSPDIPEQFF. The genes are TRBV18 and TRBJ2-1; D not certain. CDR3 length equals 12 residues. CDR1 is KGHSH, CDR2 LQKENI, per germline. V was clipped by 6 bases and J by 9 bases, with 12 bases between them.